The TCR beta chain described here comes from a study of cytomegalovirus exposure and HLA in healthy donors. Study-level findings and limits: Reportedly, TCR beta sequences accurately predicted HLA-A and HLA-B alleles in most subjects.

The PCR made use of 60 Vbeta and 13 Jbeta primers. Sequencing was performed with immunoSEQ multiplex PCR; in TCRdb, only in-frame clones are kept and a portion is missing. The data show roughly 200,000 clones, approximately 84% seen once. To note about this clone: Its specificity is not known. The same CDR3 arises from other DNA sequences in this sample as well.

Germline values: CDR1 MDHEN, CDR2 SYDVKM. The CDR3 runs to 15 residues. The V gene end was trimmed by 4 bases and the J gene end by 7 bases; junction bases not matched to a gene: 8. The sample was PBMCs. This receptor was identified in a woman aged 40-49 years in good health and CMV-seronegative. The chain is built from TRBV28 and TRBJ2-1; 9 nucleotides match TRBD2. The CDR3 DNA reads TGTGCCAGCAGTTCCCTGGCGGGGGGGCATAATGAGCAGTTCTTC. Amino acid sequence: CASSSLAGGHNEQFF.